This T cell receptor (beta chain) derives from a study of control samples from healthy donors and cancer patients. Using immunoSEQ multiplex PCR, the repertoire was profiled, and TCRdb retains in-frame clones only, with some absent. Of 90,000 to 130,000 clones listed, 70% to 90% were seen once; the top ten hold roughly 3.7%. Germline CDR1 is LGHDT and CDR2 is YNNKEL (reference sequence). With 1 base removed from V and 6 bases from J, the gap between germline ends came to 15 bases. This CDR3 has 16 residues. V and J are TRBV3-1 (or the pseudogene TRBV3-2) and TRBJ2-2, with TRBD2 as a possible D gene (6 bases). The sequence derives from a woman aged 60-70 years with lung cancer. Sequences were obtained from PBMCs. This chain's CDR3 is CASSQVGSGYSGELFF. CDR3 in DNA: TGTGCCAGCAGCCAAGTTGGGAGCGGGTATTCCGGGGAGCTGTTTTTT.